This TCR beta chain was captured by sequencing in a study of human T cells and chemical hapten exposure. This clonotype was detected a few times. Individual cDNA molecules (in the library) carried attached unique molecular identifiers. How the authors handled the data: Samples ranged from roughly 23,224 to 690,600 TCRs, with a median of around 100,000. TCRdb ran MiXCR on the 5' RACE reads and lists one entry per CDR3 protein. These V and J calls originate from TCRdb's pipeline instead of the authors' own analysis. The sample includes 70,000 to 85,000 distinct CDR3 sequences, more than 15% of them seen just once. Researchers extracted total RNA from unfractionated whole blood. The receptor comes from a female donor in good health.

CDR3 nucleotides: TGTGCCAGCAGCGCGACTGGACTAGTTGGAGTGGCTTTCTTT. Translation gives CASSATGLVGVAFF. V gene TRBV5-6 combines with J gene TRBJ1-1, with D unclear. The V gene lost 4 bases and the J gene lost 11 bases, with 21 bases spanning the gap. The CDR3 runs 14 residues. Germline-derived CDR1 and CDR2 are SGHDT and YYEEEE.